This T cell receptor beta chain is from a study of CD8+ T cells in alopecia areata. The overall study: Tofacitinib was taken orally by treated patients, and the dose was 5 to 10 mg twice daily. Study-level findings and limits: Scalp data also include sequences from resident alphabeta T cells of normal skin.

The germline CDR1 and CDR2 sequences are SGHTA and FQGNSA. Trimming cost V 1 base and J 3 bases, with 15 bases left between them. CDR3 length: 16 residues. With respect to this clone: Its target is unknown.

Following extraction, RNA underwent reverse transcription to cDNA, which served as the sequencing template. Produced via immunoSEQ multiplex PCR; TCRdb's table is partial and in-frame only. The sample has 150,000 to 160,000 clones; 45% to 55% are singletons. Researchers took lesional scalp punch biopsies and peripheral blood from people who were alopecia areata patients. The chain joins TRBV7-2 to TRBJ2-5, with D uncertain. The sample in question was CD8+ T cells sorted from blood, obtained at week 0. The source is a human donor with alopecia areata. This CDR3 reads CASSLEGWTQEETQYF. The CDR3 nucleotides read TGTGCCAGCAGCTTAGAAGGCTGGACCCAAGAAGAGACCCAGTACTTC.